The 10 T cell receptor beta chains given below trace back to one sample, sequenced in a study of blood T cell repertoires in COVID-19 (TCRdb year 2020). Library construction relied on the immunoSEQ multiplex PCR assay. In its TCRdb copy, this immuneACCESS table keeps in-frame sequences only and misses some clones. Where compared with another copy, unresolved V genes explain less than half of these, and the others have no known cause. Across this sample there are about 200,000 clones, with roughly nine tenths seen only once. Of the sample, roughly 6.7% falls within the top ten clones. Sequenced sample: peripheral blood. Every receptor here comes from a man aged 35 to 55 with acute or convalescent COVID-19.

This rearrangement joins TRBV28 to TRBJ2-7; TRBD1 aligns across 10 bases. Germline CDR1 reads MDHEN; CDR2 reads SYDVKM. V shed 6 bases, J shed 7 bases, and the junction held 12 bases outside the gene matches. This CDR3 contains 15 residues. CDR3 region: CASSQPETGGDEQYF. The DNA for the CDR3 is TGTGCCAGCAGCCAACCAGAGACAGGGGGCGATGAGCAGTACTTC.

The chain couples TRBV10-3 to TRBJ2-1; 9 bases map to TRBD2. V lost 3 bases to trimming and J lost 7 bases; unmatched junction nucleotides: 7. Germline values: CDR1 ENHRY, CDR2 SYGVKD. The length of the CDR3 is 15 residues. DNA of the CDR3: TGTGCCATCAGTGAATCTCTAGCGGGGCATAATGAGCAGTTCTTC. It is translated as CAISESLAGHNEQFF.

The chain uses TRBV6-5 and TRBJ1-3; D remains ambiguous. The CDR3 is 13 amino acids. The germline V and J ends were trimmed by 7 bases and 0 bases, with 7 bases remaining between them. Per the germline V gene, CDR1 is MNHEY and CDR2 is SVGAGI. The CDR3 reads CASTDYSGNTIYF. The CDR3 DNA sequence: TGTGCCAGCACCGACTACTCTGGAAACACCATATATTTT.

The rearrangement links TRBV5-1 to TRBJ1-3, with 8 bases fitting TRBD1. The CDR3 spans 14 residues. Trimming cost V 4 bases and J 1 base; bases outside gene matches: 1. From germline, CDR1 is SGHRS and CDR2 YFSETQ. CDR3 amino acids: CASSRTGSGNTIYF. The CDR3 nucleotides are TGCGCCAGCAGCAGGACAGGGTCTGGAAACACCATATATTTT.

The chain employs TRBV4-1 and TRBJ1-4, with unresolved D. The V end lost 1 base, the J end lost 4 bases, and 10 bases lay between the germline ends. Looked up from germline, CDR1 is MGHRA and CDR2 is YSYEKL. The CDR3 is 15 residues long. CDR3 protein: CASSQVGGVNEKLFF. CDR3 in DNA: TGCGCCAGCAGCCAAGTGGGCGGGGTTAATGAAAAACTGTTTTTT.

The V call is TRBV19, the J call TRBJ1-6; TRBD1 matches 7 bases. Germline CDR1 and CDR2: LNHDA and SQIVND (reference sequence). V gave up 2 bases and J gave up 6 bases; unmatched junction bases: 1. CDR3 size: 14 residues. The CDR3 bases are TGTGCCAGTAGTATAACAGGGGCTAATTCACCCCTCCACTTT. Translating gives CASSITGANSPLHF.

The rearrangement uses TRBV10-2 and TRBJ2-7, with a weak D call TRBD1 (6 bases). The length of the CDR3 is 13 residues. Per the germline V gene, CDR1 is WSHSY and CDR2 is SAAADI. Trimming took off 5 bases at V and 4 bases at J, with 12 bases between the two ends. CDR3 nucleotide sequence: TGCGCCAGCAGTTGGACAGTCACTTACGAGCAGTACTTC. As protein: CASSWTVTYEQYF.

This chain connects TRBV28 to TRBJ1-2; TRBD1 aligns across 12 bases. The CDR3 spans 15 residues. Germline loops: CDR1 MDHEN, CDR2 SYDVKM. Trimming took 4 bases from V and 6 from J; bases not matched to a gene: 6. CDR3: CASSSPGQGADGYTF. Here the CDR3 DNA reads TGTGCCAGCAGTTCTCCGGGACAGGGGGCGGATGGCTACACCTTC.

This clone has a handful of counts. The V and J genes are TRBV19 and TRBJ2-7; 8 bases align to TRBD2. This CDR3 has 14 residues. V lost 1 base and J lost 4; bases outside the gene matches: 3. In germline, CDR1 is LNHDA, CDR2 SQIVND (reference sequence). DNA of the CDR3: TGTGCCAGTAGTATAGCGGGGGGGACGTACGAGCAGTACTTC. Protein: CASSIAGGTYEQYF.

The rearrangement uses TRBV5-6 and TRBJ2-3; 11 positions match TRBD2. CDR3 length: 17 amino acids. V shed 4 bases and J 6 bases; nucleotides not matched to a gene: 13. Germline CDR1 and CDR2: SGHDT and YYEEEE. As DNA, the CDR3 is TGTGCCAGCAGCAGGCGGACGGGACTAGCGGCACGCGATACGCAGTATTTT. It translates to CASSRRTGLAARDTQYF.